This T cell receptor beta chain was identified in a study of shared clonotypes between healthy human individuals. About the study: Per-donor plates numbered three CD4 naive, three CD4 memory, two CD8 naive and one CD8 memory. Study results and limitations: For naive CD4 cells, roughly 4.8% of clonotypes were shared across a few donors. Memory subsets generally showed lower estimated richness than naive subsets.

Here immunoSEQ multiplex PCR was the method, and the copy in TCRdb shows in-frame clones only, minus some. The sample carries about 1,800,000 clones, about 95% recorded once. About this clone itself: Its cognate antigen is unknown.

CD45RO-negative cells were positively selected for CCR7, leaving out terminally differentiated effector memory CD45RA+ cells. Donors were healthy HIV-negative adults without recent acute infections or vaccinations. The clonotype comes from a man aged 18 to 29 in good health. Input material: naive CD8+ T cells sorted from blood.

The CDR3 DNA reads TGTGCCAGCAGCCCAGGGAGGACCGGGGAGCTGTTTTTT. Protein product: CASSPGRTGELFF. The chain is built from TRBV28 and TRBJ2-2; the D gene is possibly TRBD2 (6 bases). Trimming removed 6 bases from V and 5 bases from J, with 10 bases in between. The CDR3 consists of 13 residues. Germline lookup yields CDR1 MDHEN and CDR2 SYDVKM.